These T cell receptor beta chains were read from a single sample in a study of shared clonotypes between healthy human individuals. Here immunoSEQ multiplex PCR was the method, and the copy in TCRdb shows in-frame clones only, minus some. The table lists 2 million to 3 million clones, 80% to 95% of them singletons. Sequencing was done on a sample of naive CD4+ T cells from PBMCs. The receptors here all came from a man aged 18 to 35 in good health. Some clones in this sample may be carry-over from other donors' samples. The CDR3 runs from the conserved cysteine through the conserved F or W. Each record gives: V gene, D gene, J gene, clone size, CDR3 DNA, CDR3 protein. D genes are given only for firm matches. The size entry is marked missing in some rows and otherwise reads once, few, many or a size class.

>TRBV11-2|TRBD2|TRBJ2-2|NA
TGTGCCAGCAGCTTAGGCCTAGCGGGGCCGACTAACACCGGGGAGCTGTTTTTT
CASSLGLAGPTNTGELFF
>TRBV2|NA|TRBJ1-5|once
TGTGCCAGCAGCCAGGGTGCCTATAGGCCCCAGCATTTT
CASSQGAYRPQHF
>TRBV4-2|NA|TRBJ1-5|NA
TGTGCCAGCAGCCCGGGAGACAGATATAGCAATCAGCCCCAGCATTTT
CASSPGDRYSNQPQHF
>TRBV2|TRBD2|TRBJ2-7|NA
TGTGCCAGCAGCGAAGGACTAGCGGGTACCTACGAGCAGTACTTC
CASSEGLAGTYEQYF
>TRBV6-6|NA|TRBJ1-3|once
TGTGCCAGTATGGGTACCGGAAACACCATATATTTT
CASMGTGNTIYF
>TRBV29-1|TRBD1|TRBJ1-1|NA
TGCAGCGGCTGGGACAGAGACACTGAAGCTTTCTTT
CSGWDRDTEAFF
>TRBV6-6|TRBD2|TRBJ2-1|NA
TGTGCCAGCGCTAGCGGGATTTTTAACGAGCAGTTCTTC
CASASGIFNEQFF
>TRBV15|NA|TRBJ2-7|NA
TGTGCCACCAGCAGAGACCGGACAGCCTACGAGCAGTACTTC
CATSRDRTAYEQYF
>TRBV9|TRBD1|TRBJ2-7|NA
TGTGCCAGCAGCCCTACCGACAGGGCCTACGAGCAGTACTTC
CASSPTDRAYEQYF
>TRBV7-9|TRBD2|TRBJ2-1|NA
TGTGCCAGCAGCCAGAGCGGGAGGGCCCGGGATGAGCAGTTCTTC
CASSQSGRARDEQFF
>TRBV4-1|NA|TRBJ2-4|NA
TGCGCCAGCAGCCAAGATGTGGGCGGATCTAGCATTCAGTACTTC
CASSQDVGGSSIQYF
>TRBV19|NA|TRBJ2-7|NA
TGTGCCAGTAGTATAGGGACCGGCAGCTACGAGCAGTACTTC
CASSIGTGSYEQYF
>TRBV29-1|NA|TRBJ2-3|NA
TGCAGCGTAGAAGAAGGGACGCCCATCACGTATTTT
CSVEEGTPITYF
>TRBV5-5|NA|TRBJ1-3|NA
TGTGCCAGCAGCCGACTCAAAAGCGCTTCTGGAAACACCATATATTTT
CASSRLKSASGNTIYF
>TRBV29-1|NA|TRBJ2-2|NA
TGCAGCGTAAGGACAGTCTACACCGGGGAGCTGTTTTTT
CSVRTVYTGELFF
>TRBV5-1|TRBD1|TRBJ2-7|NA
TGCGCCAGCAGCACTCGGGACAGGGGCGCCGAGCAGTACTTC
CASSTRDRGAEQYF